In this sample, the clone carrying this T cell receptor beta chain turned up a few times. Alongside a J-beta primer mix, a sample-barcoded 5' primer served in a second PCR lasting about 7 to 12 cycles. One entry per CDR3 protein, called by TCRdb with MiXCR from the 5' RACE reads. The sample carries 890,000 or so distinct CDR3 sequences, approximately 65% recorded once. The data originate from a study of blood T cells in healthy people across ages. Sequenced input: blood. This clonotype was sampled from a man between 25 and 39 years old in good health.

The CDR3 DNA is TGTGCCAGCAGCCCCTCGCGGGGGCAATGGGATACGCAGTATTTT. This translates into CASSPSRGQWDTQYF. This rearrangement joins TRBV11-2 to TRBJ2-3; a possible D gene is TRBD2 (7 bases). Germline V CDR1 and CDR2: SGHAT, FQNNGV. This CDR3 is built from 15 residues. V was trimmed by 5 bases and J by 6 bases, leaving 18 bases between them.